These T cell receptor beta chains were read from a single sample in a study of Graves' ophthalmopathy and Graves' hyperthyroidism. A single record per CDR3 protein comes from TCRdb applying MiXCR to the multiplex PCR reads. Among about 740,000 distinct CDR3 sequences listed, roughly two fifths were seen once. Material: peripheral blood. The origin of the receptors is an adult man with Graves' ophthalmopathy. The CDR3 runs from the conserved cysteine through the conserved F or W. D genes are given only for firm matches. The listing skips clone size in some rows; elsewhere it reads once, few, many or a size class.

j_call v_call clone_size d_call cdr3_nt cdr3_aa
TRBJ2-7 TRBV2 many TRBD2 TGTGCCAGCAGTGGACTAGCGGGATCCTACGAGCAGTACTTC CASSGLAGSYEQYF
TRBJ2-5 TRBV29-1 - - TGCAGCGCGGTCCGGGCAGGGAAAGAGACCCAGTACTTC CSAVRAGKETQYF
TRBJ2-5 TRBV6-6 - - TGTGCCAGCAGTTACTCCTACGAGGGGCAAGAGACCCAGTACTTC CASSYSYEGQETQYF
TRBJ2-5 TRBV12-3/TRBV12-4 many TRBD2 TGTGCCAGCAGTTTTTGGGGGGGAGAGACCCAGTACTTC CASSFWGGETQYF
TRBJ2-5 TRBV11-2 few TRBD1 TGTGCCAGCAGCCGTCGAGGGACAGCCCAAGAGACCCAGTACTTC CASSRRGTAQETQYF
TRBJ1-1 TRBV29-1 - TRBD1 TGCAGCGCCTACTCCAGGGGGGGAGCTTTCTTT CSAYSRGGAFF
TRBJ2-7 TRBV10-3 few TRBD1 TGTGCCAGCAGTGGATACAGGGGCTACGAGCAGTACTTC CASSGYRGYEQYF
TRBJ1-1 TRBV11-2 few - TGTGCCAGCAGGGGAGGCATCCTGGAAGCTTTCTTT CASRGGILEAFF
TRBJ2-7 TRBV20-1 - TRBD1 TGCAGTGCTAGAATCTTGGACAGGGGGCTAGAGCAGTACTTC CSARILDRGLEQYF
TRBJ2-6 TRBV24-1 - TRBD2 TGTGCCAGCAGCGCGCTTCGGGGGGCTGGGGCCAACGTCCTGACTTTC CASSALRGAGANVLTF
TRBJ1-4 TRBV7-3 - - TGTGCCAGCAGTGATCTTGCGGGGGGCAATGAAAAACTGTTTTTT CASSDLAGGNEKLFF
TRBJ1-1 TRBV12-3/TRBV12-4 few - TGTGCCAGCAGTATCACATCCGGCTATAACACTGAAGCTTTCTTT CASSITSGYNTEAFF
TRBJ2-2 TRBV25-1 - - TGTGCCAGCAGCCCCGTCAGGGGGAGGGCCAACACCGGGGAGCTGTTTTTT CASSPVRGRANTGELFF
TRBJ1-5 TRBV20-1 many - TGCAGTGCTGCCCCACCGGGTCTGGGTCAGCCCCAGCATTTT CSAAPPGLGQPQHF
TRBJ1-5 TRBV10-3 - - TGTGCCAGCAGTGAGGGCAGGAAACATAGCAATCAGCCCCAGCATTTT CASSEGRKHSNQPQHF
TRBJ2-7 TRBV7-9 - TRBD2 TGTGCCAGCAATTCGCGGGAGGGATCCGAGCAGTACTTC CASNSREGSEQYF
TRBJ2-7 TRBV25-1 - TRBD1 TGTGCCAGCGGAACCGACAGGGGCTCCTACGAGCAGTACTTC CASGTDRGSYEQYF
TRBJ2-7 TRBV6-6 few TRBD1 TGTGCCAGCAGTTACCCGACAAGACAGGGAAAGTACGAGCAGTACTTC CASSYPTRQGKYEQYF
TRBJ2-5 TRBV5-6 few - TGTGCCAGCAGCTTGGAGGGCAGGGAAGAGACCCAGTACTTC CASSLEGREETQYF
TRBJ2-7 TRBV9 few - TGTGCCAGCAGCGTAGGGGTGGTGGGGAACTACGAGCAGTACTTC CASSVGVVGNYEQYF
TRBJ1-1 TRBV9 - TRBD1 TGTGCCAGCAGCCCAGGACAGGGGGCGCATACTGAAGCTTTCTTT CASSPGQGAHTEAFF
TRBJ2-5 TRBV2 many - TGTGCCAGCAGCGAGGACAGACGAGAAACCCAGTACTTC CASSEDRRETQYF
TRBJ2-2 TRBV24-1 few - TGTGCCACCAGTGGGGCAATGAACACCGGGGAGCTGTTTTTT CATSGAMNTGELFF
TRBJ1-1 TRBV28 - - TGTGCCAGCACCTTGATGGTGGTAGCCACTGAAGCTTTCTTT CASTLMVVATEAFF
TRBJ2-7 TRBV11-3 - - TGTGCCAGCAGCTTAAGGGGAGGTCCGTCCTACGAGCAGTACTTC CASSLRGGPSYEQYF
TRBJ2-5 TRBV10-3 - TRBD2 TGTGCCATCAGACGCGGGACTAGCGGGGGCCAGGAGACCCAGTACTTC CAIRRGTSGGQETQYF
TRBJ2-3 TRBV20-1 - - TGCAGTGCTAGAGCCAGGTACACAGATACGCAGTATTTT CSARARYTDTQYF
TRBJ1-5 TRBV12-3/TRBV12-4 - - TGTGCCAGCACTTCAGAGGATTATAGCAATCAGCCCCAGCATTTT CASTSEDYSNQPQHF
TRBJ1-2 TRBV9 many - TGTGCCAGTGGGGGATATAACTATGGCTACACCTTC CASGGYNYGYTF
TRBJ1-5 TRBV2 - TRBD1 TGTGCCAGCAGATGGGGACAGGCAACCAATCAGCCCCAGCATTTT CASRWGQATNQPQHF
TRBJ1-1 TRBV24-1 many - TGTGCCACCAGGATCCCAGGGACTTCAGCTGAAGCTTTCTTT CATRIPGTSAEAFF
TRBJ1-3 TRBV7-2 - - TGTGCCAGCAGCTTATTAGGGATTGGGAACACCATATATTTT CASSLLGIGNTIYF
TRBJ1-2 TRBV12-3/TRBV12-4 - - TGTGCCAGCAGTTTAAGGACTCTGCGGTCCTATGGCTACACCTTC CASSLRTLRSYGYTF
TRBJ2-2 TRBV29-1 many - TGCAGCGTTGGTCCCCCCCAGGGAAGCACCGGGGAGCTGTTTTTT CSVGPPQGSTGELFF
TRBJ1-5 TRBV7-3 - - TGCGCCAGCAGCCAAGATGGGGGGGCTTTCCAGCCCCAGCATTTT CASSQDGGAFQPQHF
TRBJ2-7 TRBV9 - - TGTGCCAGCAGCGTAGACTCGGGTCTCTCAACCTACGAGCAGTACTTC CASSVDSGLSTYEQYF
TRBJ2-6 TRBV10-3 many - TGTGCCATCAGTGAGCAGGGGTCTGGGGCCAACGTCCTGACTTTC CAISEQGSGANVLTF